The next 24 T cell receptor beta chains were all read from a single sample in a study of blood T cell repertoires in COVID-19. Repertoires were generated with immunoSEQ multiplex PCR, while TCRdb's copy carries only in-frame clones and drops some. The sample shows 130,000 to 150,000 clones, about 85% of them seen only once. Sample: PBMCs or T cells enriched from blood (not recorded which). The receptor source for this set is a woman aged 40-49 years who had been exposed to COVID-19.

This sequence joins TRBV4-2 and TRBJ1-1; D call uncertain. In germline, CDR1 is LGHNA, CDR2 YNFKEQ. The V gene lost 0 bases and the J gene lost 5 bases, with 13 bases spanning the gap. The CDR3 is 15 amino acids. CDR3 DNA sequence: TGTGCCAGCAGCCAAGATAAGAGGCGGGGAACTGAAGCTTTCTTT. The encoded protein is CASSQDKRRGTEAFF.

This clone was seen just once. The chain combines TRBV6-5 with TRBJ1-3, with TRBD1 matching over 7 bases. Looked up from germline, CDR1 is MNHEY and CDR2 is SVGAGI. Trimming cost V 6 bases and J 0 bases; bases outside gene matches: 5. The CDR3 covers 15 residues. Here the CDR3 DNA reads TGTGCCAGCAGAACGACAGGGCTCTCTGGAAACACCATATATTTT. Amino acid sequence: CASRTTGLSGNTIYF.

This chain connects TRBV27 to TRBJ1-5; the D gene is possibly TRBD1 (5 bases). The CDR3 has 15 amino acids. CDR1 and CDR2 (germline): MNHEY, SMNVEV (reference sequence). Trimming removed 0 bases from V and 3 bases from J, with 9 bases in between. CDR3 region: CASSLSAGFNQPQHF. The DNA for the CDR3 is TGTGCCAGCAGTTTATCGGCAGGGTTCAATCAGCCCCAGCATTTT.

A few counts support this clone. CDR3 region: CASKGSGGAAYNEQFF. The DNA for the CDR3 is TGTGCCAGCAAGGGTAGCGGGGGGGCAGCCTACAATGAGCAGTTCTTC. The chain uses TRBV25-1 and TRBJ2-1; 11 bases line up with TRBD2. V shed 7 bases and J 2 bases; nucleotides not matched to a gene: 7. This CDR3 has 16 amino acids. Per the germline V gene, CDR1 is MGHDK and CDR2 is SYGVNS. The full variable domain, with the rest looked up from reference TRBV25-1 and TRBJ2-1, is EADIYQTPRYLVIGTGKKITLECSQTMGHDKMYWYQQDPGMELHLIHYSYGVNSTEKGDLSSESTVSRIRTEHFPLTLESARPSHTSQYLCASKGSGGAAYNEQFFGPGTRLTVL.

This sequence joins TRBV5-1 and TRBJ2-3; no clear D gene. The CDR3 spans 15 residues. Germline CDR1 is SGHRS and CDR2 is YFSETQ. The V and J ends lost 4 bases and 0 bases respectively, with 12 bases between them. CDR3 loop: CASSPLMRSTDTQYF. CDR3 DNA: TGCGCCAGCAGCCCGTTAATGAGGAGCACAGATACGCAGTATTTT.

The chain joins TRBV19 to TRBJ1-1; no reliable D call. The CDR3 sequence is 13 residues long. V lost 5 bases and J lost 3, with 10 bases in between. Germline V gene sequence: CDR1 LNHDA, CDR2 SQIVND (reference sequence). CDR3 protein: CASSFYRDTEAFF. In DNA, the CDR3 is TGTGCCAGTAGTTTCTATAGAGACACTGAAGCTTTCTTT. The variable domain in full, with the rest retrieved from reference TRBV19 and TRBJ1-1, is DGGITQSPKYLFRKEGQNVTLSCEQNLNHDAMYWYRQDPGQGLRLIYYSQIVNDFQKGDIAEGYSVSREKKESFPLTVTSAQKNPTAFYLCASSFYRDTEAFFGQGTRLTVV.

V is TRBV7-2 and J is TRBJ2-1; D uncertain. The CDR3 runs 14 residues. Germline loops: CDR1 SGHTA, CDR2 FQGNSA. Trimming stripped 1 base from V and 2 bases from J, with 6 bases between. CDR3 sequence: CASSLDVAYNEQFF. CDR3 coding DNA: TGTGCCAGCAGCTTAGATGTCGCCTACAATGAGCAGTTCTTC.

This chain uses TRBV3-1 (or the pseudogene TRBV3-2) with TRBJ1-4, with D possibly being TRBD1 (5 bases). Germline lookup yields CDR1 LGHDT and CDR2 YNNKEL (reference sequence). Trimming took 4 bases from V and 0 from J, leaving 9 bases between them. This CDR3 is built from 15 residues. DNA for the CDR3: TGTGCCAGCAGCCGCGACAGAACAACTAATGAAAAACTGTTTTTT. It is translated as CASSRDRTTNEKLFF.

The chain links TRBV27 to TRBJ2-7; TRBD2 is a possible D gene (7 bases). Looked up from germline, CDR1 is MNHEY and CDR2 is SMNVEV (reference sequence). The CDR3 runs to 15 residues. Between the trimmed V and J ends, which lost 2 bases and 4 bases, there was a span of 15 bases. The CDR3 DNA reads TGTGCCAGCAGTTTAGCAACAGGGACTAAATACGAGCAGTACTTC. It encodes CASSLATGTKYEQYF.

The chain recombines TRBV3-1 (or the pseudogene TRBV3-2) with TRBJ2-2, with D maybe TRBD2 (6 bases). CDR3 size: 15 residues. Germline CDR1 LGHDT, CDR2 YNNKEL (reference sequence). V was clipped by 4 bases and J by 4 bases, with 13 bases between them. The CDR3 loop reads CASSPGGPITGELFF. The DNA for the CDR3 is TGTGCCAGCAGCCCCGGGGGACCAATCACCGGGGAGCTGTTTTTT.

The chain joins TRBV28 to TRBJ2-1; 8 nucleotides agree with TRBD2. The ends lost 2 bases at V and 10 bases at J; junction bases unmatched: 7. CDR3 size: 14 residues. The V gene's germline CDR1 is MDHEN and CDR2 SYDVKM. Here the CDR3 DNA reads TGTGCCAGCAGTTTACGGGGGGGCAGTGTGGAGCAGTTCTTC. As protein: CASSLRGGSVEQFF.

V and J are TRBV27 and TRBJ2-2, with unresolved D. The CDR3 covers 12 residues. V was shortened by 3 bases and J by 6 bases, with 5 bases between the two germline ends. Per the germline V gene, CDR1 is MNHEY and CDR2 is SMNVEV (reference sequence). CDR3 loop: CASSLAPGELFF. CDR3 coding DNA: TGTGCCAGCAGTTTGGCCCCCGGGGAGCTGTTTTTT.

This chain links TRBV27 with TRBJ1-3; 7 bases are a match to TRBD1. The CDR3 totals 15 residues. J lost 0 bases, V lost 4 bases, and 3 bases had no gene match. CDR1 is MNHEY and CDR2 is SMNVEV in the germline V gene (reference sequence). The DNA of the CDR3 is TGTGCCAGCAGTTCTGGGACAGTCTCTGGAAACACCATATATTTT. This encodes CASSSGTVSGNTIYF.

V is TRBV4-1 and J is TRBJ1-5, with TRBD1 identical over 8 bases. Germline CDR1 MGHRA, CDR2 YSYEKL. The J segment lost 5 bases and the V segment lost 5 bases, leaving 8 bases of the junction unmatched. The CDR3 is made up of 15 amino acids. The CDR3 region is CASSAGQGPYQPQHF. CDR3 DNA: TGCGCCAGCAGCGCCGGACAGGGCCCCTATCAGCCCCAGCATTTT.

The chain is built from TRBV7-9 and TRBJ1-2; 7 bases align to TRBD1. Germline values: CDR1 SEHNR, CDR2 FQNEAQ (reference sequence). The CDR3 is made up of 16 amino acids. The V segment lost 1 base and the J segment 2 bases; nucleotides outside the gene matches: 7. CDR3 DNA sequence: TGTGCCAGCAGCTTAGTCGCGGGACAGCCCAACTATGGCTACACCTTC. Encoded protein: CASSLVAGQPNYGYTF.

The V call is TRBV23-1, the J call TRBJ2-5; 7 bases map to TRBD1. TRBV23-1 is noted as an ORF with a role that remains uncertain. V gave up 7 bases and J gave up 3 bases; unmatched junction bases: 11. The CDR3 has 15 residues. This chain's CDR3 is CASTGGWDLKETQYF. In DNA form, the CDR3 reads TGCGCCAGCACAGGGGGTTGGGATCTAAAAGAGACCCAGTACTTC.

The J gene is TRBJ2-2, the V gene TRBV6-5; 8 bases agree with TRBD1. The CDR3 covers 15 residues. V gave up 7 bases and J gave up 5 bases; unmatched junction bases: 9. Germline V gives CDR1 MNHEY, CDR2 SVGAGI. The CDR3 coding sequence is TGTGCCAGCAAACCGACAGGGGTTAGGACCGGGGAGCTGTTTTTT. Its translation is CASKPTGVRTGELFF.

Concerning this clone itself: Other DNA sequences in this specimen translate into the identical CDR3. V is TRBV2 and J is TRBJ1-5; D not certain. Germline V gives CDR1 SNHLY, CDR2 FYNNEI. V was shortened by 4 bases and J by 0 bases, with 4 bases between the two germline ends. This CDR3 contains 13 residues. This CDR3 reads CASSVSSNQPQHF. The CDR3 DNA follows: TGTGCCAGCAGTGTCAGTAGCAATCAGCCCCAGCATTTT. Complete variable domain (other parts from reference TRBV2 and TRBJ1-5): EPEVTQTPSHQVTQMGQEVILRCVPISNHLYFYWYRQILGQKVEFLVSFYNNEISEKSEIFDDQFSVERPDGSNFTLKIRSTKLEDSAMYFCASSVSSNQPQHFGDGTRLSIL.

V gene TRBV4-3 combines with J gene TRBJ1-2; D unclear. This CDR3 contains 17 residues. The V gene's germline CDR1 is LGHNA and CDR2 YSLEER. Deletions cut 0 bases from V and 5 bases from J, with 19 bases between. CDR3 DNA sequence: TGCGCCAGCAGCCAAGATTCGAAGGCCGGAGGTAGATATGGCTACACCTTC. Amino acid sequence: CASSQDSKAGGRYGYTF.

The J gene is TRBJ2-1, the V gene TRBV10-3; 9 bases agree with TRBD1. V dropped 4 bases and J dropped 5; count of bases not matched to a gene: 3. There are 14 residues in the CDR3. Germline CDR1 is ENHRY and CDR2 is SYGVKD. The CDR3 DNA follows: TGTGCCATCAGTGGGACAGGGGTGGACAATGAGCAGTTCTTC. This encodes CAISGTGVDNEQFF.

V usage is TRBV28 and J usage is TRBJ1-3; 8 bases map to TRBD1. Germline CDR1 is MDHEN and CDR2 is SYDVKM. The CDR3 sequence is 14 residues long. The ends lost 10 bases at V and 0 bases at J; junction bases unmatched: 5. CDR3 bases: TGTGCCACCCTGACAGGGGACTCTGGAAACACCATATATTTT. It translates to CATLTGDSGNTIYF.

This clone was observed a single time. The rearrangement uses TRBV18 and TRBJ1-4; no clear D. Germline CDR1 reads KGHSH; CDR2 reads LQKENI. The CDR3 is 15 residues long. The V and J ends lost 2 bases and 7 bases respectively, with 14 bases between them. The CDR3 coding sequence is TGTGCCAGCTCACCATTGACCGAAGGGAGTGAAAAACTGTTTTTT. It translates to CASSPLTEGSEKLFF.

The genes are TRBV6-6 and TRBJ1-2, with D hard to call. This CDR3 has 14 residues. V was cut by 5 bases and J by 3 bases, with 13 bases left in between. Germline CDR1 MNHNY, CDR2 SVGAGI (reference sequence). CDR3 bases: TGTGCCAGCAGTCTACAACAGAAATACTATGGCTACACCTTC. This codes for CASSLQQKYYGYTF.

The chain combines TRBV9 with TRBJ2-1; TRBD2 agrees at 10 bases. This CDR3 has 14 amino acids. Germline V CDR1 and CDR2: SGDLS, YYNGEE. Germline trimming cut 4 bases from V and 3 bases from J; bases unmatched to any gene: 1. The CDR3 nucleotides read TGTGCCAGCAGCCTAGCGGGGGACTACAATGAGCAGTTCTTC. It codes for CASSLAGDYNEQFF.